One sample yielded the 20 T cell receptor beta chains listed below, sequenced in a study of response to subunit inactivated influenza vaccine. TCRdb re-called the RT-PCR reads through MiXCR, storing one row per CDR3 protein. The sample carries roughly 700,000 distinct CDR3 sequences, over 11% recorded once. This material consisted of PBMCs from blood, taken around two weeks before vaccination. The receptors were sampled from a man aged 50-59 years who received an inactivated influenza vaccine.

This clonotype was picked up many times. This chain links TRBV7-2 with TRBJ2-7; D is perhaps TRBD2 (5 bases). This CDR3 comprises 13 residues. V gave up 1 base and J gave up 5 bases, with 9 bases separating them. Germline assignment: CDR1 SGHTA and CDR2 FQGNSA. CDR3 residues: CASSLVTGNEQYF. Here the CDR3 DNA reads TGTGCCAGCAGCTTAGTAACCGGGAACGAGCAGTACTTC.

This clonotype was seen a few times. The chain joins TRBV12-3 or TRBV12-4 to TRBJ2-6; D perhaps matches TRBD1 (7 bases). The germline V and J ends were trimmed by 6 bases and 0 bases, with 15 bases remaining between them. This CDR3 comprises 17 residues. The DNA for the CDR3 is TGTGCCAGCAGCTCGGGGGACAGACTCTCTGGGGCCAACGTCCTGACTTTC. Translated: CASSSGDRLSGANVLTF.

Only a few counts were recorded for this clonotype. Written as DNA, the CDR3 is TGCAGTGCTAGGGCCGGACGTCAGCCCCAGCATTTT. It translates to CSARAGRQPQHF. This sequence joins TRBV20-1 and TRBJ1-5; no firm D call. CDR1 DFQATT and CDR2 SNEGSKA come from the germline V gene (reference sequence). The CDR3 contains 12 residues. V was trimmed by 3 bases and J by 6 bases, leaving 9 bases between them.

This clonotype was observed a handful of times. The rearrangement joins TRBV20-1 to TRBJ2-7, with 7 bases that match TRBD2. The CDR3 loop spans 14 amino acids. With V trimmed by 2 bases and J by 0 bases, 4 bases remained unmatched. CDR1 DFQATT and CDR2 SNEGSKA come from the germline V gene (reference sequence). CDR3 nucleotide sequence: TGCAGTGCTAGAAGCGGGGACGGCTCCTACGAGCAGTACTTC. Its protein product is CSARSGDGSYEQYF.

This clonotype has a single count. The chain joins TRBV18 to TRBJ2-7; tentatively, D is TRBD1 (6 bases). This CDR3 region has 14 residues. In germline, CDR1 is KGHSH, CDR2 LQKENI. Deletions cut 2 bases from V and 2 bases from J, with 10 bases between. The CDR3 DNA follows: TGTGCCAGCTCACCATCGGACAGAACCTACGAGCAGTACTTC. Residues: CASSPSDRTYEQYF. The whole variable domain, remainder taken from reference TRBV18 and TRBJ2-7, is NAGVMQNPRHLVRRRGQEARLRCSPMKGHSHVYWYRQLPEEGLKFMVYLQKENIIDESGMPKERFSAEFPKEGPSILRIQQVVRGDSAAYFCASSPSDRTYEQYFGPGTRLTVT.

This clonotype was seen repeatedly, ten times or more. The junction departs from germline at one end; a sequencing error may be responsible. J is TRBJ1-1 and V is TRBV5-1; D call uncertain. The CDR3 totals 13 residues. In germline, CDR1 is SGHRS, CDR2 YFSETQ. CDR3: CASSFGRDTEAFF. CDR3 sequence (DNA): TGTGCCAGCAGCTTTGGACGGGACACTGAAGCTTTCTTT.

The table lists this clonotype with a few counts. This rearrangement joins TRBV27 to TRBJ2-5; weak D call: TRBD1 (6 bases). CDR1 is MNHEY, CDR2 SMNVEV, per germline (reference sequence). The CDR3 is 13 amino acids. Trimming stripped 7 bases from V and 7 bases from J, with 16 bases between. In DNA, the CDR3 is TGTGCCAGCAAAGGGACATCCTGGACGACCCAGTACTTC. Amino acid sequence: CASKGTSWTTQYF.

This clonotype has a count of ten or more. The V and J genes are TRBV7-2 and TRBJ2-5, with D hard to call. The CDR3 totals 13 residues. The germline V gene encodes CDR1 SGHTA and CDR2 FQGNSA. Trimming shortened V by 2 bases and J by 5 bases, and 9 bases separated the two germline ends. The CDR3 is CASSLPSTETQYF. In DNA, the CDR3 is TGTGCCAGCAGCTTACCTTCTACTGAGACCCAGTACTTC.

V usage is TRBV4-1 and J usage is TRBJ1-1; no definite D call. V shed 4 bases and J shed 1 base, with 16 bases lying between them. In germline, CDR1 is MGHRA, CDR2 YSYEKL. The CDR3 runs to 16 residues. CDR3 sequence: CASSLRAGTENTEAFF. CDR3 coding DNA: TGCGCCAGCAGCCTAAGGGCAGGAACCGAGAACACTGAAGCTTTCTTT.

With respect to this clonotype: A clone one base away is much larger, so this may be a read error. The V call is TRBV20-1, the J call TRBJ2-2, with D perhaps TRBD1 (6 bases). The CDR3 runs 13 residues. V was shortened by 1 base and J by 3 bases, with 6 bases between the two germline ends. Germline V gene data show CDR1 as DFQATT and CDR2 as SNEGSKA (reference sequence). For the CDR3, the DNA is TGCAGTGCTAGAGGACAGGACACCGGGGAGCTGTTTTTT. This sequence encodes CSARGQDTGELFF.

This clonotype appeared a few times. The chain recombines TRBV9 with TRBJ2-5; 13 bases match TRBD2. The CDR3 loop spans 17 amino acids. The germline V gene encodes CDR1 SGDLS and CDR2 YYNGEE. J lost 3 bases, V lost 4 bases, and 9 bases had no gene match. The CDR3 spells CASSPRTSGGKKETQYF. As DNA, the CDR3 is TGTGCCAGCAGCCCACGGACTAGCGGGGGAAAAAAAGAGACCCAGTACTTC.

This sequence joins TRBV20-1 and TRBJ2-3, with 8 bases lining up with TRBD2. The length of the CDR3 is 16 residues. Losses at the gene ends were 5 bases for V and 2 bases for J; bases not matched to a gene: 12. Per germline, CDR1 DFQATT and CDR2 SNEGSKA (reference sequence). The CDR3: CSASLAGRVNTDTQYF. The CDR3 DNA reads TGCAGTGCTTCTCTAGCGGGTCGAGTTAACACAGATACGCAGTATTTT.

Many counts were recorded for this clonotype. CDR3 bases: TGTGCCAGCAGCCAAGCCCACGAGCAGTACTTC. Amino acids: CASSQAHEQYF. V is TRBV3-1 and J is TRBJ2-7; unclear D gene. Germline V CDR1 and CDR2: LGHDT, YNNKEL (reference sequence). This CDR3 contains 11 residues. Between the trimmed V and J ends, which lost 1 base and 5 bases, there was a span of 3 bases.

In its sample, this clonotype was seen many times. The V and J genes are TRBV15 and TRBJ2-1; TRBD1 or TRBD2 may be the D gene (6 bases each). The CDR3 is 13 residues long. Between the trimmed V and J ends, which lost 4 bases and 9 bases, there was a span of 13 bases. CDR1 and CDR2 from the germline V gene are LNHNV and YYDKDF (reference sequence). This CDR3 is CATSILGGIEQFF. The CDR3 coding sequence is TGTGCCACCAGCATCCTGGGGGGCATTGAGCAGTTCTTC.

This clonotype came up a few times. V usage is TRBV20-1 and J usage is TRBJ1-1, with 7 nucleotides matching TRBD1. This CDR3 is built from 15 residues. The germline gives CDR1 DFQATT, CDR2 SNEGSKA (reference sequence). After removal of 0 bases from V and 3 bases from J, the junction contained 7 bases not matched to a gene. The CDR3: CSARDLRGEDTEAFF. The CDR3, as DNA: TGCAGTGCTAGAGACCTCAGGGGGGAGGACACTGAAGCTTTCTTT.

This clonotype was seen a handful of times. V is TRBV29-1 and J is TRBJ2-5, with 7 bases lining up with TRBD2. The CDR3 covers 14 residues. J gave up 1 base and V 7 bases, and 9 bases lay outside the gene matches. The V gene's germline CDR1 is SQVTM and CDR2 ANQGSEA. The CDR3 region is CSGRGGSIQETQYF. Written as DNA, the CDR3 is TGCAGCGGCCGGGGAGGGTCAATCCAAGAGACCCAGTACTTC.

V is TRBV12-3 or TRBV12-4 and J is TRBJ2-1; 8 bases are a match to TRBD2. CDR3 length equals 14 residues. The trim removed 5 bases at V and 4 bases at J, leaving 4 bases unmatched. The CDR3 DNA sequence: TGTGCCAGCAGTAGCGGGAGCAATTACAATGAGCAGTTCTTC. This gives the protein CASSSGSNYNEQFF.

The chain links TRBV10-3 to TRBJ2-3; TRBD2 aligns across 11 bases. V was clipped by 8 bases and J by 4 bases; unmatched bases: 5. The CDR3 is 14 residues long. CDR1 is ENHRY and CDR2 is SYGVKD in the germline V gene. CDR3 protein: CAIGIAGGPDTQYF. CDR3 sequence (DNA): TGTGCCATCGGAATAGCGGGAGGGCCAGATACGCAGTATTTT.

This clonotype was observed a few times. The J gene is TRBJ2-5, the V gene TRBV4-2; a possible D gene is TRBD1 (6 bases). The CDR3 is 15 residues long. Germline CDR1 LGHNA, CDR2 YNFKEQ. V was shortened by 0 bases and J by 4 bases, with 12 bases between the two germline ends. The CDR3, as DNA: TGTGCCAGCAGCCAAGAGATGGGGGCGAGAGAGACCCAGTACTTC. Encoded protein: CASSQEMGARETQYF.

The rearrangement joins TRBV20-1 to TRBJ2-1, with D hard to call. The V gene's germline CDR1 is DFQATT and CDR2 SNEGSKA (reference sequence). The CDR3 covers 14 residues. Trimming stripped 6 bases from V and 5 bases from J, with 17 bases between. The DNA of the CDR3 is TGCAGTGCCACATTGGCGCCTATTCACAATGAGCAGTTCTTC. Protein: CSATLAPIHNEQFF.